The 15 T cell receptor beta chains presented below share a single source sample, sequenced in a study of memory CD8 T cells in hepatitis C reinfection listed by TCRdb under 2017. The time point label corresponds to: peak reinfection, 3 to 8 weeks after reinfection detection. The sorted cells were sequenced directly ex vivo, without any in vitro expansion ahead of TCR sequencing. The library came from the immunoSEQ multiplex PCR assay. TCRdb limited this immuneACCESS table to in-frame rearrangements with V and J called. A share of clones is missing; checked studies link under half to unresolved V genes, and the rest is unexplained. A total of around 45,000 clones appear in this sample, 88% of them only once. In total, the top ten clones hold around 1.2% of the sample. Sequenced sample: naive CD8+ T cells sorted from blood. What this sample's cell subset or site label stands for: total naive CD8+CD45RO- T cells. These receptors originate from a man younger than 35 with hepatitis C virus infection.

The chain is built from TRBV27 and TRBJ2-1; 13 bases fit TRBD2. Looked up from germline, CDR1 is MNHEY and CDR2 is SMNVEV (reference sequence). V shed 5 bases, J shed 7 bases, and the junction held 8 bases outside the gene matches. CDR3 length equals 16 residues. This CDR3 is CASSATSGRAQNEQFF. For the CDR3, the DNA is TGTGCCAGCAGTGCCACTAGCGGGAGGGCCCAAAATGAGCAGTTCTTC.

V and J are TRBV4-1 and TRBJ1-3, with 7 bases identical to TRBD1. The germline V gene encodes CDR1 MGHRA and CDR2 YSYEKL. The CDR3 length is 17 residues. V lost 0 bases to trimming and J lost 3 bases; unmatched junction nucleotides: 8. The CDR3 DNA reads TGCGCCAGCAGCCAAGATCACGAGGGGGCAATTGGAAACACCATATATTTT. It specifies CASSQDHEGAIGNTIYF.

V and J are TRBV6-5 and TRBJ1-6; 9 bases line up with TRBD1. Germline assignment: CDR1 MNHEY and CDR2 SVGAGI. This CDR3 contains 15 residues. The trim removed 6 bases at V and 10 bases at J, leaving 10 bases unmatched. The chain's CDR3 is CASRRDRVSFSPLHF. CDR3 sequence (DNA): TGTGCCAGCAGGAGGGACAGGGTATCGTTCTCACCCCTCCACTTT.

V is TRBV4-3 and J is TRBJ2-3; TRBD2 matches 9 bases. Germline V gene data show CDR1 as LGHNA and CDR2 as YSLEER. There are 14 residues in the CDR3. V dropped 6 bases and J dropped 3; count of bases not matched to a gene: 4. The CDR3 bases are TGCGCCAGCAGTAAGCGGGGGGAAACAGATACGCAGTATTTT. Translating it yields CASSKRGETDTQYF.

A few counts support this clone. The chain combines TRBV27 with TRBJ1-1; D perhaps matches TRBD1 (6 bases). CDR1 is MNHEY and CDR2 is SMNVEV in the germline V gene (reference sequence). The CDR3 runs to 13 residues. Trimming left V 2 bases short and J 5 bases short, with 9 bases between. CDR3: CASSLTGQTEAFF. The CDR3 coding sequence is TGTGCCAGCAGTTTAACAGGGCAAACTGAAGCTTTCTTT.

V and J are TRBV7-9 and TRBJ2-1; TRBD2 might be the D (5 bases). The V gene lost 4 bases and the J gene lost 0 bases, with 16 bases spanning the gap. Per the germline V gene, CDR1 is SEHNR and CDR2 is FQNEAQ (reference sequence). CDR3 length: 17 residues. As DNA, the CDR3 is TGTGCCAGCAGCTCCCGTGGAGCGGTTAGCTCCTACAATGAGCAGTTCTTC. Protein: CASSSRGAVSSYNEQFF.

This sequence joins TRBV5-6 and TRBJ2-5; 12 bases agree with TRBD1. The germline V gene encodes CDR1 SGHDT and CDR2 YYEEEE. The CDR3 sequence is 16 residues long. J gave up 5 bases and V 3 bases, and 8 bases lay outside the gene matches. In DNA, the CDR3 is TGTGCCAGCAGCTCGTCCGGGACAGGGGGCTGGGAGACCCAGTACTTC. Protein: CASSSSGTGGWETQYF.

The chain employs TRBV7-2 and TRBJ2-1; D may be TRBD2 (6 bases). CDR3 length: 16 residues. V lost 0 bases and J lost 4, with 13 bases in between. CDR1 is SGHTA, CDR2 FQGNSA, per germline. CDR3: CASSLARVSGYNEQFF. The CDR3 DNA follows: TGTGCCAGCAGCTTAGCGCGCGTTAGCGGATACAATGAGCAGTTCTTC.

This chain joins TRBV28 and TRBJ2-7; a possible D gene is TRBD1 (6 bases). Per the germline V gene, CDR1 is MDHEN and CDR2 is SYDVKM. The CDR3 covers 13 residues. V lost 5 bases and J 6 bases, leaving 14 bases between the germline ends. The CDR3 coding sequence is TGTGCCAGCAGTCCCAGGACAGTCCGCGAGCAGTACTTC. Its translation: CASSPRTVREQYF.

The V call is TRBV4-1, the J call TRBJ2-1; 7 positions agree with TRBD2. CDR3 length equals 15 residues. After removal of 4 bases from V and 5 bases from J, the junction contained 8 bases not matched to a gene. The germline CDR1 and CDR2 sequences are MGHRA and YSYEKL. The CDR3 nucleotides read TGCGCCAGCAGCCCAATTGGCGGGGGTAACAATGAGCAGTTCTTC. This codes for CASSPIGGGNNEQFF.

The V call is TRBV11-2, the J call TRBJ2-1; maybe TRBD2 (6 bases). V was cut by 5 bases and J by 10 bases, with 9 bases left in between. CDR3 length: 11 residues. Per the germline V gene, CDR1 is SGHAT and CDR2 is FQNNGV. In DNA form, the CDR3 reads TGTGCCAGCAGCCTGGAGGGGGAGCAGTTCTTC. Protein: CASSLEGEQFF. The variable domain in full, with the rest retrieved from reference TRBV11-2 and TRBJ2-1, is EAGVAQSPRYKIIEKRQSVAFWCNPISGHATLYWYQQILGQGPKLLIQFQNNGVVDDSQLPKDRFSAERLKGVDSTLKIQPAKLEDSAVYLCASSLEGEQFFGPGTRLTVL.

CDR3 amino acids: CASSIVFYNEQFF. The CDR3, as DNA: TGTGCCAGTAGTATAGTCTTTTACAATGAGCAGTTCTTC. The rearrangement uses TRBV19 and TRBJ2-1; no definite D call. The germline V gene encodes CDR1 LNHDA and CDR2 SQIVND (reference sequence). V gave up 1 base and J gave up 4 bases, with 5 bases separating them. The CDR3 totals 13 residues.

This sequence joins TRBV18 and TRBJ2-5, with D unclear. This CDR3 is 13 amino acids long. With 3 bases removed from V and 5 bases from J, the gap between germline ends came to 10 bases. Germline V lookup: CDR1 KGHSH, CDR2 LQKENI. CDR3 amino acids: CASSPEASETQYF. CDR3 sequence (DNA): TGTGCCAGCTCACCTGAGGCAAGCGAGACCCAGTACTTC.

This chain links TRBV7-8 with TRBJ2-1; D remains ambiguous. The germline V and J ends were trimmed by 6 bases and 5 bases, with 11 bases remaining between them. From germline, CDR1 is SGHVS and CDR2 FQNEAQ. This CDR3 is 13 amino acids long. The CDR3 bases are TGTGCCAGCAGGCCTGACTTCAACAATGAGCAGTTCTTC. Residues: CASRPDFNNEQFF.

V and J are TRBV7-9 and TRBJ2-5; 8 nucleotides align to TRBD2. The J call may be mistaken, given a closer DNA end match to TRBJ2-7. Germline V gives CDR1 SEHNR, CDR2 FQNEAQ (reference sequence). This CDR3 has 15 residues. The CDR3 coding sequence is TGTGCCAGCAGCCTCCAGACTAGCGCTTCCTACGAGCAGTACTTC. Translated: CASSLQTSASYEQYF.